The 26 T cell receptor beta chains in this list originate from one sample, sequenced in a study of PD-L1 blockade in urothelial cancer. Generated by immunoSEQ multiplex PCR, the TCRdb table keeps only in-frame clones and is missing some. The sample includes about 79,000 clones, around 81% of them seen just once. Time point of the sample: pretreatment peripheral blood. The source was PBMCs, collected around atezolizumab (anti-PD-L1) treatment. The source is a middle-aged man with urothelial cancer.

This clone was seen only a few times. One end of the junction fails to match germline, which may point to a read error. V usage is TRBV19 and J usage is TRBJ1-2; the match to TRBD1 covers 7 bases. The length of the CDR3 is 13 residues. Germline V gene data show CDR1 as LNHDA and CDR2 as SQIVND (reference sequence). DNA of the CDR3: TGTGCCAGTAGTGTAGAGACAGGGTCTGGCTACACCTTC. This sequence encodes CASSVETGSGYTF.

This rearrangement joins TRBV19 to TRBJ2-7; 9 nucleotides agree with TRBD2. The junction had 11 bases not matched to a gene; V was cut back by 0 bases and J by 2 bases. Germline V gene sequence: CDR1 LNHDA, CDR2 SQIVND (reference sequence). CDR3 length: 18 amino acids. The DNA for the CDR3 is TGTGCCAGTAGTATAGACCTCCTCACTAGCGGGCAGACCTACGAGCAGTACTTC. Amino acid sequence: CASSIDLLTSGQTYEQYF.

The chain couples TRBV4-1 to TRBJ2-7, with 7 bases matching TRBD1. V trimming: 1 base; J trimming: 4 bases; junction bases outside the gene matches: 13. Germline V gives CDR1 MGHRA, CDR2 YSYEKL. The CDR3 sequence is 17 residues long. CDR3 nucleotide sequence: TGCGCCAGCAGCCAAGGGCCACAGGGGATAACGGTTTACGAGCAGTACTTC. Amino acids: CASSQGPQGITVYEQYF.

The V gene is TRBV4-2, the J gene TRBJ2-2; 7 bases map to TRBD2. V was clipped by 0 bases and J by 4 bases; unmatched bases: 8. Germline assignment: CDR1 LGHNA and CDR2 YNFKEQ. The CDR3 has 17 amino acids. CDR3 residues: CASSQEGATSATGELFF. The CDR3 DNA follows: TGTGCCAGCAGCCAAGAAGGGGCTACTAGCGCCACCGGGGAGCTGTTTTTT.

The chain carries TRBV7-2 and TRBJ2-5; the match to TRBD2 covers 11 bases. With V trimmed by 4 bases and J by 5 bases, 18 bases remained unmatched. Germline assignment: CDR1 SGHTA and CDR2 FQGNSA. The length of the CDR3 is 19 residues. The CDR3 region has the DNA TGTGCCAGCAGCTCGCCCAGACTAGCGGGAAACTCGGAGGGCGAGACCCAGTACTTC. It yields the protein CASSSPRLAGNSEGETQYF.

V is TRBV15 and J is TRBJ1-2; TRBD1 matches at 9 bases. The CDR3 length is 15 residues. The V gene end was trimmed by 4 bases and the J gene end by 7 bases; junction bases not matched to a gene: 10. Germline V lookup: CDR1 LNHNV, CDR2 YYDKDF (reference sequence). The CDR3, as DNA: TGTGCCACCAGCAATAAACGCCGGGACAGGGCTGGCTACACCTTC. This encodes CATSNKRRDRAGYTF.

V gene TRBV15 combines with J gene TRBJ2-7; 9 bases fit TRBD2. The CDR3 is made up of 16 amino acids. CDR1 LNHNV and CDR2 YYDKDF come from the germline V gene (reference sequence). J was trimmed by 2 bases and V by 0 bases; bases with no gene match: 5. DNA for the CDR3: TGTGCCACCAGCAGAGATCTAGGACTAGCGACCTACGAGCAGTACTTC. Its protein is CATSRDLGLATYEQYF.

The sample holds one count of this clone. The rearrangement links TRBV27 to TRBJ2-1; perhaps TRBD2 as D (6 bases). Trimming shortened V by 7 bases and J by 5 bases, and 18 bases separated the two germline ends. The CDR3 covers 15 residues. CDR1 is MNHEY, CDR2 SMNVEV, per germline (reference sequence). In DNA, the CDR3 is TGTGCCAGCAAAGAAACGGGACTGGCCAACAATGAGCAGTTCTTC. Protein: CASKETGLANNEQFF.

This clone showed up just a few times. CDR3 protein: CATSRDQREEQFF. DNA of the CDR3: TGTGCCACCAGCAGAGATCAACGGGAGGAGCAGTTCTTC. This rearrangement joins TRBV15 to TRBJ2-1; possible D gene TRBD2, 6 bases. This CDR3 has 13 amino acids. Trimming removed 0 bases at V and 10 bases at J, with 10 bases between. Germline values: CDR1 LNHNV, CDR2 YYDKDF (reference sequence).

The CDR3 sequence is CASSFLAGGDEQYF. In nucleotides, the CDR3 is TGTGCCAGCAGTTTCCTAGCGGGAGGGGACGAGCAGTACTTC. The chain recombines TRBV6-5 with TRBJ2-7, with 12 bases matching TRBD2. Germline assignment: CDR1 MNHEY and CDR2 SVGAGI. The CDR3 contains 14 residues. After removal of 4 bases from V and 5 bases from J, the junction contained 3 bases not matched to a gene.

The chain employs TRBV7-2 and TRBJ1-2; 9 bases are a match to TRBD1. Germline values: CDR1 SGHTA, CDR2 FQGNSA. J was trimmed by 9 bases and V by 3 bases; bases with no gene match: 8. The CDR3 sequence is 14 residues long. In DNA, the CDR3 is TGTGCCAGCAGCTTTAAGCCGGGACAGGGTAGCTACACCTTC. Protein product: CASSFKPGQGSYTF.

The rearrangement uses TRBV5-1 and TRBJ2-1, with D possibly matching TRBD1 (6 bases). Germline CDR1 reads SGHRS; CDR2 reads YFSETQ. V was pared by 2 bases and J by 10 bases, with 10 bases between. This CDR3 region has 12 residues. The CDR3 sequence: CASSLQGREQFF. CDR3 DNA sequence: TGCGCCAGCAGCTTACAGGGCAGGGAGCAGTTCTTC. The variable domain in full, completed from reference TRBV5-1 and TRBJ2-1, reads KAGVTQTPRYLIKTRGQQVTLSCSPISGHRSVSWYQQTPGQGLQFLFEYFSETQRNKGNFPGRFSGRQFSNSRSEMNVSTLELGDSALYLCASSLQGREQFFGPGTRLTVL.

V and J are TRBV27 and TRBJ2-7; weak D call: TRBD1 (6 bases). CDR1 and CDR2 from the germline V gene are MNHEY and SMNVEV (reference sequence). The CDR3 loop spans 13 amino acids. V was pared by 6 bases and J by 8 bases, with 17 bases between. CDR3 amino acids: CASSIYPDRKQYF. CDR3 nucleotide sequence: TGTGCCAGCAGCATCTATCCCGACAGGAAGCAGTACTTC.

This sequence joins TRBV6-1 and TRBJ2-1; 8 bases match TRBD2. CDR3 length: 14 residues. CDR1 MNHNS and CDR2 SASEGT come from the germline V gene. V gave up 10 bases and J gave up 5 bases; unmatched junction bases: 10. CDR3: CAINPGLGDNEQFF. The CDR3 coding sequence is TGTGCCATCAACCCGGGACTAGGAGACAATGAGCAGTTCTTC.

The J gene is TRBJ1-2, the V gene TRBV5-4, with TRBD1 identical over 11 bases. This CDR3 is built from 14 residues. Germline V gene data show CDR1 as SGHNT and CDR2 as YYREEE (reference sequence). V gave up 4 bases and J gave up 8 bases; unmatched junction bases: 7. The CDR3 loop reads CASSGDRGDLGYTF. DNA of the CDR3: TGTGCCAGCAGCGGGGACAGGGGGGATTTGGGCTACACCTTC.

V usage is TRBV6-5 and J usage is TRBJ2-3, with D perhaps TRBD1 (5 bases). The V end was cut by 0 bases, the J end by 0 bases, with 7 bases between. CDR3 length equals 15 residues. From germline, CDR1 is MNHEY and CDR2 SVGAGI. CDR3 nucleotides: TGTGCCAGCAGTTACTCGACAGCTAGCACAGATACGCAGTATTTT. Translation gives CASSYSTASTDTQYF.

The chain recombines TRBV5-1 with TRBJ2-1, with D hard to call. Looked up from germline, CDR1 is SGHRS and CDR2 is YFSETQ. V was shortened by 0 bases and J by 6 bases, with 13 bases between the two germline ends. The length of the CDR3 is 15 residues. As DNA, the CDR3 is TGCGCCAGCAGCTTGGTAATTGGAGCCGGCAATGAGCAGTTCTTC. Its translation: CASSLVIGAGNEQFF. Together with reference TRBV5-1 and TRBJ2-1, the CDR3 gives the full variable domain: KAGVTQTPRYLIKTRGQQVTLSCSPISGHRSVSWYQQTPGQGLQFLFEYFSETQRNKGNFPGRFSGRQFSNSRSEMNVSTLELGDSALYLCASSLVIGAGNEQFFGPGTRLTVL.

This sequence joins TRBV18 and TRBJ1-1; 8 nucleotides agree with TRBD1. Germline V gives CDR1 KGHSH, CDR2 LQKENI. With V trimmed by 6 bases and J by 5 bases, 8 bases remained unmatched. The CDR3 is 14 amino acids. CDR3 amino acids: CASSTTRQGTEAFF. The CDR3 nucleotides are TGTGCCAGCTCGACCACCCGACAGGGGACTGAAGCTTTCTTT.

This sequence joins TRBV18 and TRBJ2-3; D unresolved. Germline assignment: CDR1 KGHSH and CDR2 LQKENI. This CDR3 is 15 amino acids long. Trimming cost V 3 bases and J 2 bases, with 12 bases left between them. The CDR3 region is CASSPIQASTDTQYF. The CDR3 DNA follows: TGTGCCAGCTCACCTATCCAGGCATCCACAGATACGCAGTATTTT.

This rearrangement joins TRBV7-9 to TRBJ2-1; no clear D gene. The CDR3 loop spans 16 amino acids. V lost 2 bases and J lost 0, with 11 bases in between. Germline V gives CDR1 SEHNR, CDR2 FQNEAQ (reference sequence). CDR3 sequence (DNA): TGTGCCAGCAGCTTACACGGTCTTAGCTCCTACAATGAGCAGTTCTTC. This codes for CASSLHGLSSYNEQFF.

This clone was counted once. The gene calls are TRBV7-6 and TRBJ1-1; D unresolved. V lost 1 base and J 1 base, leaving 7 bases between the germline ends. CDR1 is SGHVS and CDR2 is FNYEAQ in the germline V gene. This CDR3 is 14 amino acids long. The CDR3 sequence: CASSLVERNTEAFF. Here the CDR3 DNA reads TGTGCCAGCAGCTTAGTGGAGAGGAACACTGAAGCTTTCTTT.

The chain employs TRBV7-9 and TRBJ1-1; D remains ambiguous. V was trimmed by 0 bases and J by 1 base, leaving 3 bases between them. Looked up from germline, CDR1 is SEHNR and CDR2 is FQNEAQ (reference sequence). This CDR3 has 13 residues. The CDR3 loop is CASSLARNTEAFF. The CDR3 coding sequence is TGTGCCAGCAGCTTAGCTAGGAACACTGAAGCTTTCTTT.

V gene TRBV27 combines with J gene TRBJ2-3, with TRBD1 identical over 9 bases. The CDR3 sequence is 16 residues long. Per the germline V gene, CDR1 is MNHEY and CDR2 is SMNVEV (reference sequence). V was pared by 5 bases and J by 1 base, with 7 bases of the junction left unmatched. This CDR3 reads CASSQQGALGTDTQYF. The DNA of the CDR3 is TGTGCCAGCAGTCAACAGGGGGCCTTGGGCACAGATACGCAGTATTTT.

This rearrangement joins TRBV15 to TRBJ1-2, with 8 positions matching TRBD1. CDR1 LNHNV and CDR2 YYDKDF come from the germline V gene (reference sequence). The V gene end was trimmed by 2 bases and the J gene end by 5 bases; junction bases not matched to a gene: 13. The CDR3 is 17 amino acids. Here the CDR3 DNA reads TGTGCCACCAGCAGATCCAATTTACAGGGGGTCGTATATGGCTACACCTTC. As protein: CATSRSNLQGVVYGYTF.

V is TRBV5-1 and J is TRBJ2-7, with 9 bases lining up with TRBD1. With V trimmed by 4 bases and J by 2 bases, 13 bases remained unmatched. The V gene's germline CDR1 is SGHRS and CDR2 YFSETQ. The CDR3 totals 17 residues. As DNA, the CDR3 is TGCGCCAGCAGCCCGGGGACAGGGTCCCTTAGGGCCTACGAGCAGTACTTC. Its protein is CASSPGTGSLRAYEQYF.

The chain links TRBV6-5 to TRBJ2-2; no clear D gene. Trimming pared 6 bases from V and 4 bases from J, leaving 12 bases between. CDR3 length: 14 amino acids. Germline CDR1 is MNHEY and CDR2 is SVGAGI. The CDR3 DNA follows: TGTGCCAGCAGCCGAGGCCTCCGCACCGGGGAGCTGTTTTTT. It yields the protein CASSRGLRTGELFF.